This TCR beta chain was profiled in a study of OX40 agonist ivuxolimab in advanced cancers. Describing the broader study: Ivuxolimab, which targeted the costimulatory receptor OX40 (CD134), was an agonistic, fully human IgG2 monoclonal antibody. Intravenous ivuxolimab was administered to patients every 2 weeks at six dose levels: 0.01, 0.1, 0.3, 1.5, 3 and 10 mg/kg. Prior anti-PD-1, anti-PD-L1 or anti-CTLA-4 therapy was permitted, and checkpoint inhibitors had been received by about 36% of dose-escalation patients. The monotherapy dose-escalation portion (N of about 52 patients) of the phase I ivuxolimab trial is reported in the paper. Partial responses were achieved by three dose-escalation patients, of whom one had hepatocellular carcinoma and two had cutaneous melanoma. Of the roughly 52 dose-escalation patients, hepatocellular carcinoma was present in around 19, melanoma in roughly 15, renal cell carcinoma in 9 and head and neck cancer in 9. The dose-escalation cohort was around 84% male with a mean age of about 58 years, ranging from roughly 20 to 80. Peripheral TCRbeta sequencing aimed to test whether ivuxolimab altered TCR sequence diversity and caused clonal T-cell expansion.

There are 13 amino acids in the CDR3, from cysteine to phenylalanine inclusive. Kept here is only the CDR3 DNA, which spans 39 bases and is read in frame from base 1. CDR1 and CDR2, looked up from the germline V gene, are MNHNS and SASEGT. The junction carries 16 bases between V and J, which are trimmed by 7 bases and 9 bases respectively. As for this clone: Its specific antigen is unknown. Base qualities were left out, and no much larger clone turns up one base away.

For sequencing of the TCRbeta CDR3 region, genomic DNA was extracted from the sorted cells. TCRbeta CDR3 regions were sequenced using the immunoSEQ Assay. This immuneACCESS table, as held by TCRdb, lists in-frame sequences with V and J called but not all clones. Of the missing ones, under half trace to an unresolved V gene in checked studies; the others have no known cause. For this sample the table gives about 82,000 clones, of which 85% to 90% were detected only once. Around 1.8% of the sample comes from the top ten. Patients with a history of autoimmune disease or receiving systemic immunosuppression were excluded from the trial. In every dose cohort, peripheral blood was drawn for TCR sequencing at baseline, cycle 4 day 1, and cycle 7 day 1. Samples were obtained from an open-label, multicenter, first-in-human phase I dose-escalation trial of ivuxolimab. Adults with locally advanced or metastatic head and neck squamous cell, hepatocellular, melanoma or renal cell carcinoma were enrolled in the trial. Before TCR sequencing, CD4+ T cells and CD8+ T cells were sorted from peripheral blood as separate populations.

Findings and caveats that apply to the study as a whole: At doses of 0.1 to 3.0 mg/kg, clonal expansion of both CD4+ and CD8+ blood T cells was observed from baseline to week 6. Partial responders in the 0.1-3.0 mg/kg groups had among the lowest normalized peripheral clonal expansion, especially among CD8+ T cells. On average, CD8+ T cells showed more expanded clones than CD4+ T cells after ivuxolimab. Low levels of normalized T-cell clonal expansion were also seen in some nonresponding patients. The antigen specificity of the clonally expanded peripheral T cells was not determined.

This chain is built from TRBV6-1 and TRBJ2-1, with TRBD2 tentatively as D gene (5 bases match). The sample here was CD4+ or CD8+ T cells sorted from blood, taken in a trial of the OX40 agonist ivuxolimab. The origin of this receptor is an adult with an advanced solid tumor such as melanoma, head and neck, liver or kidney cancer. The DNA reads as follows: TGTGCCAGCAAGACCACTAGAAACGGTGAGCAGTTCTTC. The translation is CASKTTRNGEQFF.